Listed here are 10 T cell receptor beta chains from one sample, sequenced in a study of blood T cell repertoires in COVID-19. Method: immunoSEQ multiplex PCR; TCRdb's copy keeps in-frame clones and lacks some. The sample includes 100,000 or so clones, roughly 92% of them seen just once. Sequenced sample: peripheral blood. The receptors come from an older man with acute or convalescent COVID-19.

This chain connects TRBV21-1 to TRBJ1-6; the D call in the table, TRBD1, was not verified against the DNA. TRBV21-1 is noted as a pseudogene. The CDR3 totals 16 residues. CDR3 sequence: CASSNPRDRTNSPLHF. In DNA form, the CDR3 reads TGTGCCAGCAGCAACCCCCGGGACAGAACGAATTCACCCCTCCACTTT.

The J gene is TRBJ1-2, the V gene TRBV11-2; 9 bases agree with TRBD1. The V gene's germline CDR1 is SGHAT and CDR2 FQNNGV. After removal of 3 bases from V and 4 bases from J, the junction contained 6 bases not matched to a gene. CDR3 length: 15 residues. The CDR3 sequence: CASSFRQGGLYGYTF. The CDR3 DNA reads TGTGCCAGCAGCTTTAGACAGGGGGGTCTCTATGGCTACACCTTC.

V usage is TRBV11-2 and J usage is TRBJ1-3; D may be TRBD1 (5 bases). The CDR3 covers 16 residues. The V end was cut by 5 bases, the J end by 0 bases, with 14 bases between. The germline V gene has CDR1 SGHAT and CDR2 FQNNGV. This CDR3 is CASSTGGVGSGNTIYF. The CDR3 nucleotides read TGTGCCAGCAGCACGGGAGGGGTAGGCTCTGGAAACACCATATATTTT.

The rearrangement joins TRBV4-1 to TRBJ2-7, with 8 nucleotides matching TRBD1. Germline loops: CDR1 MGHRA, CDR2 YSYEKL. With V trimmed by 0 bases and J by 1 base, 8 bases remained unmatched. The CDR3 runs to 17 residues. Here the CDR3 reads CASSQEETGAGSYEQYF. The CDR3, as DNA: TGCGCCAGCAGCCAAGAAGAGACAGGGGCCGGGTCCTACGAGCAGTACTTC.

This chain links TRBV6-5 with TRBJ1-2; maybe TRBD1 (6 bases). Trimming removed 10 bases from V and 4 bases from J, with 13 bases in between. The germline gives CDR1 MNHEY, CDR2 SVGAGI. There are 12 residues in the CDR3. In nucleotides, the CDR3 is TGTGCCACCAGAAGGGGGATCTATGGCTACACCTTC. This sequence encodes CATRRGIYGYTF.

The J gene is TRBJ2-7, the V gene TRBV7-9; TRBD1 matches 8 bases. V gave up 5 bases and J gave up 3 bases; unmatched junction bases: 24. Germline V gene sequence: CDR1 SEHNR, CDR2 FQNEAQ (reference sequence). The CDR3 spans 20 residues. The chain's CDR3 is CASSTQGTAGGHRYLYEQYF. As DNA, the CDR3 is TGTGCCAGCAGCACCCAGGGTACGGCAGGGGGCCACCGTTATCTCTACGAGCAGTACTTC.

The genes are TRBV19 and TRBJ1-6; D is unclear. The CDR3 covers 14 residues. V was pared by 5 bases and J by 0 bases, with 5 bases between. Per the germline V gene, CDR1 is LNHDA and CDR2 is SQIVND (reference sequence). This CDR3 is CASSRFSYNSPLHF. CDR3 coding DNA: TGTGCCAGTAGTCGGTTCTCCTATAATTCACCCCTCCACTTT. Variable domain in full (rest from reference TRBV19 and TRBJ1-6): DGGITQSPKYLFRKEGQNVTLSCEQNLNHDAMYWYRQDPGQGLRLIYYSQIVNDFQKGDIAEGYSVSREKKESFPLTVTSAQKNPTAFYLCASSRFSYNSPLHFGNGTRLTVT.

The chain links TRBV2 to TRBJ1-6; 7 bases agree with TRBD1. This CDR3 has 16 residues. V was pared by 3 bases and J by 6 bases, with 8 bases of the junction left unmatched. Germline CDR1 is SNHLY and CDR2 is FYNNEI. CDR3 loop: CASSDVRDSLNSPLHF. CDR3 DNA: TGTGCCAGCAGTGATGTCCGGGACAGTCTTAATTCACCCCTCCACTTT.

The CDR3 loop is CASSQGEGNTEAFF. The DNA of the CDR3 is TGTGCCAGCAGCCAAGGTGAGGGGAACACTGAAGCTTTCTTT. This chain joins TRBV4-2 and TRBJ1-1; no definite D call. The length of the CDR3 is 14 residues. Trimming pared 1 base from V and 1 base from J, leaving 7 bases between. Germline-derived CDR1 and CDR2 are LGHNA and YNFKEQ.

The chain links TRBV19 to TRBJ1-3; D gene ambiguous. Germline lookup yields CDR1 LNHDA and CDR2 SQIVND (reference sequence). Trimming removed 5 bases from V and 3 bases from J, with 8 bases in between. This CDR3 is built from 13 residues. The CDR3 here is CASSDGVGNTIYF. The CDR3 DNA reads as TGTGCCAGTAGTGACGGGGTTGGAAACACCATATATTTT.